This entry is about one T cell receptor beta chain. The table came from immunoSEQ multiplex PCR; TCRdb's copy has only in-frame clones and leaves some out. The data hold tens of thousands of clones, with around nine tenths observed a single time. These data originate in a study of T cell changes during pregnancy in multiple sclerosis. J lost 0 bases, V lost 2 bases, and 4 bases had no gene match. This CDR3 region has 15 residues. The germline V gene has CDR1 SGHNT and CDR2 YYREEE (reference sequence). The sequencing here drew on CD4+ T cells from peripheral blood mononuclear cells, taken in the first trimester of pregnancy. The TCR sequence derives from a female donor with multiple sclerosis, enrolled in a pregnancy study. This rearrangement joins TRBV5-4 to TRBJ2-5; 7 positions agree with TRBD2. CDR3 bases: TGTGCCAGCAGCTTAAGCGGGGCTAACCAAGAGACCCAGTACTTC. It specifies CASSLSGANQETQYF.